This T cell receptor (beta chain) was sequenced during a study of cytomegalovirus exposure and HLA in healthy donors. The study, taken as a whole, reports: Despite most TCR sequences being rare, some public TCRs occurred in many donors. Overall, about 160 TCR beta chains were annotated as cytomegalovirus-associated. First-cohort TCR clusters tended to co-occur in the 95 to 150 validation repertoires, a later analysis found. It was reported that the classifier diagnosed cytomegalovirus status with high specificity and sensitivity in both the original and validation cohorts.

Produced via immunoSEQ multiplex PCR; TCRdb's table is partial and in-frame only. The sample includes about 170,000 clones, approximately 86% of them seen just once. The CDR3 covers 14 residues. CDR1 and CDR2 (germline): SEHNR, FQNEAQ (reference sequence). Trimming stripped 5 bases from V and 4 bases from J, with 13 bases between. A single count supports this clone. Its antigen is not identified. The V call is TRBV7-9, the J call TRBJ2-3; D may be TRBD1 (6 bases). Sequencing used PBMCs. The sequence derives from a young man in good health and CMV-seropositive. CDR3 sequence (DNA): TGTGCCAGCAGCATCCAAACAGGGTCAGATACGCAGTATTTT. Encoded protein: CASSIQTGSDTQYF.